This T cell receptor beta chain came from a study of T-cell memory formation after mild COVID-19. Looking at the study overall: TCR clusters were largely donor specific.

CDR3 length: 14 amino acids. Germline loops: CDR1 SEHNR, CDR2 FQNEAQ (reference sequence). The V gene end was trimmed by 5 bases and the J gene end by 4 bases; junction bases not matched to a gene: 4. Libraries for TCRalpha and TCRbeta carried sample barcodes and unique molecular identifiers via 5'RACE. A single record per CDR3 protein comes from TCRdb applying MiXCR to the 5' RACE reads. In the table there are some 410,000 distinct CDR3 sequences, more than 20% of which are singletons. Overall study results and limits: Contracting clones localized mainly to CM and EM when CD4+ and mainly to EMRA when CD8+. Pre-infection memory held some responding clones, suggesting pre-existing cross-reactive T cells responded.

On this clonotype itself: Antigen unknown.

Input material: PBMCs or a T cell subset sorted from them (not recorded which). The chain joins TRBV7-9 to TRBJ1-2, with TRBD1 matching 10 bases. This TCR was recovered from an adult woman who had mild COVID-19 (a few samples of this study predate the infection). Cell type and time point are not known. The CDR3 is CASSRTGGSYGYTF. The CDR3 nucleotides read TGTGCCAGCAGCCGGACAGGGGGAAGCTATGGCTACACCTTC.